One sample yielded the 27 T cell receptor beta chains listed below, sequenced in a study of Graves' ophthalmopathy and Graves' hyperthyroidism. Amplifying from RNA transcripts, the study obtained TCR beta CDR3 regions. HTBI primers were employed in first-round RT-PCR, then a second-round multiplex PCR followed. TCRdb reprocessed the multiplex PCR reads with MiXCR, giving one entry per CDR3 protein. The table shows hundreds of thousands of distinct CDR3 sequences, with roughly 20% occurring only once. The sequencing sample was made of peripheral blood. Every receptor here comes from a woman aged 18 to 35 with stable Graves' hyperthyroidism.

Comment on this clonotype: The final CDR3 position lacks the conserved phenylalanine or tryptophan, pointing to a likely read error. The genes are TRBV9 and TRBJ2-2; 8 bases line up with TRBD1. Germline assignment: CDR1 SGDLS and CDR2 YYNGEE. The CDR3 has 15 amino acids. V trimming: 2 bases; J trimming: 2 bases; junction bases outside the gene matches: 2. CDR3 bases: TGTGCCAGCAGCGTGGGGACAGGAAACACCGGGGAGCTGTTTTTG. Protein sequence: CASSVGTGNTGELFL.

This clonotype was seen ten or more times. CDR3 sequence reads: CASSIWAANTEAFF. DNA for the CDR3: TGTGCCAGCAGCATATGGGCAGCGAACACTGAAGCTTTCTTT. V is TRBV11-2 and J is TRBJ1-1; D is uncertain. The germline V gene has CDR1 SGHAT and CDR2 FQNNGV. The V end was cut by 5 bases, the J end by 1 base, with 11 bases between. The CDR3 runs 14 residues.

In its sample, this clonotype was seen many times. The chain's CDR3 is CASTPGGSGTEAFF. CDR3 nucleotides: TGTGCCAGCACCCCAGGAGGGTCGGGCACTGAAGCTTTCTTT. The chain employs TRBV6-4 and TRBJ1-1; D not resolved. Trimming shortened V by 7 bases and J by 4 bases, and 16 bases separated the two germline ends. This CDR3 has 14 amino acids. Germline-derived CDR1 and CDR2 are MRHNA and SNTAGT.

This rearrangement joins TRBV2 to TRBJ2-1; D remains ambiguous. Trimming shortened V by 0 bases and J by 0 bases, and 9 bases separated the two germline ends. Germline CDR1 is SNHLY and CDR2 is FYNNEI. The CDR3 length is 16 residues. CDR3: CASSEARVSSYNEQFF. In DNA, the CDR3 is TGTGCCAGCAGTGAAGCGCGTGTGAGCTCCTACAATGAGCAGTTCTTC.

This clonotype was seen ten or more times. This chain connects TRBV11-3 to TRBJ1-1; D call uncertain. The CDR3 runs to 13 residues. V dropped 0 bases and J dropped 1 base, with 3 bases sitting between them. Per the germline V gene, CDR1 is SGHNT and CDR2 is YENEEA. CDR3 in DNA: TGTGCCAGCAGCTTAGATGGGAACACTGAAGCTTTCTTT. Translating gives CASSLDGNTEAFF.

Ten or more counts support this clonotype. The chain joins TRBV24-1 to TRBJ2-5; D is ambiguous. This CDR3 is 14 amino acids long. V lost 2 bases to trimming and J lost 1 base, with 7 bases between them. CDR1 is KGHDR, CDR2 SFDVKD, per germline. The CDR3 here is CATSDWALQETQYF. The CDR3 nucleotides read TGTGCCACCAGTGATTGGGCCCTCCAAGAGACCCAGTACTTC.

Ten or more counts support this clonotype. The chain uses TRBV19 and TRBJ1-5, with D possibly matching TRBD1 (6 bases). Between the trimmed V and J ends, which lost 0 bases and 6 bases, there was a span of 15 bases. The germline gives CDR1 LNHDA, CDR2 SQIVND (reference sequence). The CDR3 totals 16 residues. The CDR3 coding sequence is TGTGCCAGTAGTATAGAACACTCACAGGGCGGTCAGCCCCAGCATTTT. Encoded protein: CASSIEHSQGGQPQHF.

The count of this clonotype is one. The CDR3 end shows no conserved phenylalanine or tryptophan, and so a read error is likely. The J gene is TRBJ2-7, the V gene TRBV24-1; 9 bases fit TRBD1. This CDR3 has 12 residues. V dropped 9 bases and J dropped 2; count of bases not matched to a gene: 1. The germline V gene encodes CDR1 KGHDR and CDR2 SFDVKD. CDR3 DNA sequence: TGTGCCACCGGGACAGGGCCCTACGAGCAGTACCTC. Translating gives CATGTGPYEQYL.

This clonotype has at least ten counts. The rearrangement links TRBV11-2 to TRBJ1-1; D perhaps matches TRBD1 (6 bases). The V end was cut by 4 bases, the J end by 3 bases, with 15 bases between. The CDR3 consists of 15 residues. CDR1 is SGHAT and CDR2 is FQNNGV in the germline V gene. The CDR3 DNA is TGTGCCAGCAGCTGGGGGGCGGGACTAGACACTGAAGCTTTCTTT. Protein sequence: CASSWGAGLDTEAFF.

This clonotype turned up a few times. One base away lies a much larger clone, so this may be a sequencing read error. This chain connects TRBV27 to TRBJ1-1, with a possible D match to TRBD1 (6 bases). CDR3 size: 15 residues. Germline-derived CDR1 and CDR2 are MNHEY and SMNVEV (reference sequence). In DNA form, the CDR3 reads TGTGCCAGCAGTTTATCAATGAGGGGGTACCCTGAAGCTTCCTTT. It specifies CASSLSMRGYPEASF.

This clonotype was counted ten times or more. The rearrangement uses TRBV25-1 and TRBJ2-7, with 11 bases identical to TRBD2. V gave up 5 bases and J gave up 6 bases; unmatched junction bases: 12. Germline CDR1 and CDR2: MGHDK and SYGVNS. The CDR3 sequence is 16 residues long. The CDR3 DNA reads TGTGCCAGCAGTAATAACCTAGCGGGAGGTCGCGGCGAGCAGTACTTC. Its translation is CASSNNLAGGRGEQYF.

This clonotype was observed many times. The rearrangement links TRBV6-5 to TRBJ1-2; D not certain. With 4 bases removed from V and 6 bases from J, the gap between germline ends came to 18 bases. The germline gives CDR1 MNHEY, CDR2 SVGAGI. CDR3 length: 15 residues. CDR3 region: CASSSPGGTNHGYTF. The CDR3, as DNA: TGTGCCAGCAGTTCCCCTGGCGGAACCAACCATGGCTACACCTTC.

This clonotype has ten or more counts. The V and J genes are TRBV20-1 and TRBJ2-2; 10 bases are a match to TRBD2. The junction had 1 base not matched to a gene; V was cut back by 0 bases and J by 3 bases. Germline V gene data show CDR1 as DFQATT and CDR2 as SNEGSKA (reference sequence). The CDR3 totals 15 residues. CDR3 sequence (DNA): TGCAGTGCTAGAGATGGACTAGCGGACACCGGGGAGCTGTTTTTT. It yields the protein CSARDGLADTGELFF.

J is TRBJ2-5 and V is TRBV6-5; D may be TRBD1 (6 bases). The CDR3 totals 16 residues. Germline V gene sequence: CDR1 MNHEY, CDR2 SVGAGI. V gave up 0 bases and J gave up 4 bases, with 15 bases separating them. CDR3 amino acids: CASSYSGGVTGETQYF. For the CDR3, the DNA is TGTGCCAGCAGTTACTCGGGTGGGGTGACAGGAGAGACCCAGTACTTC.

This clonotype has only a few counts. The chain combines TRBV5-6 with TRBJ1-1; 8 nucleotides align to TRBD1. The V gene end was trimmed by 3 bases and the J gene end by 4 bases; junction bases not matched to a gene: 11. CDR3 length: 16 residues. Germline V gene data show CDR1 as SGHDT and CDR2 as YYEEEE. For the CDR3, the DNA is TGTGCCAGCAGCTCCAGGCGTGGACAGGGCGGCACTGAAGCTTTCTTT. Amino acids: CASSSRRGQGGTEAFF.

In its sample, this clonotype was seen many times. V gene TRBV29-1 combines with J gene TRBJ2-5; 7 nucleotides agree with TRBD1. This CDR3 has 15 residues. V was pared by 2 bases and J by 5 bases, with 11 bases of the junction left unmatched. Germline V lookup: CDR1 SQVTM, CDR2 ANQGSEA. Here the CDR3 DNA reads TGCAGCGTTGAACCAGAAGACAGGGTACGGGAGACCCAGTACTTC. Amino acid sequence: CSVEPEDRVRETQYF.

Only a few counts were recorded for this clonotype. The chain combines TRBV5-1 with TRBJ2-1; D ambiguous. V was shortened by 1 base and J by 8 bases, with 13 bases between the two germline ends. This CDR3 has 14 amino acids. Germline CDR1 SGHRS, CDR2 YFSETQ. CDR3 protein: CASSLIAVNDEQFF. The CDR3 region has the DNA TGCGCCAGCAGCTTGATTGCCGTCAACGATGAGCAGTTCTTC.

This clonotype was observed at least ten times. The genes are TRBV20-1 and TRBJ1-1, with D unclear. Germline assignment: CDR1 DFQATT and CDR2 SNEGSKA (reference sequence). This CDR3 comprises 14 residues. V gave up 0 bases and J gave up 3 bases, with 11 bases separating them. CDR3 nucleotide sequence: TGCAGTGCTAGAGATAGGAGGCTTGACACTGAAGCTTTCTTT. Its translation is CSARDRRLDTEAFF.

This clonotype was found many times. The CDR3 here is CSVARDSKNIQYF. The CDR3, as DNA: TGCAGCGTGGCCCGGGACAGTAAAAACATTCAGTACTTC. The chain employs TRBV29-1 and TRBJ2-4, with 7 nucleotides matching TRBD1. This CDR3 is built from 13 residues. V lost 6 bases, J lost 4 bases, and 6 bases stayed unmatched. Germline V lookup: CDR1 SQVTM, CDR2 ANQGSEA.

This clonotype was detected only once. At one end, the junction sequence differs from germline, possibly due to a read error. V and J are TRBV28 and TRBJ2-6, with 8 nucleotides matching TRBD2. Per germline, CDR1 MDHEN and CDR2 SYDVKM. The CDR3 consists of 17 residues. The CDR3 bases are TGTGCCAGCAGCATAGCGGGAAGTCTTTCTGGGTCCAACGTTCTGACTTTC. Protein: CASSIAGSLSGSNVLTF.

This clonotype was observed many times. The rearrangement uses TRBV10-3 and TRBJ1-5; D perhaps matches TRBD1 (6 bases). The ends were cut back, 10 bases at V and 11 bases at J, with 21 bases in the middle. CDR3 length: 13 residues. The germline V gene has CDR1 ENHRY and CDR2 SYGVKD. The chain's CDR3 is CATTDEQGLSQHF. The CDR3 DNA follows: TGTGCCACTACGGACGAACAGGGTCTATCCCAGCATTTT.

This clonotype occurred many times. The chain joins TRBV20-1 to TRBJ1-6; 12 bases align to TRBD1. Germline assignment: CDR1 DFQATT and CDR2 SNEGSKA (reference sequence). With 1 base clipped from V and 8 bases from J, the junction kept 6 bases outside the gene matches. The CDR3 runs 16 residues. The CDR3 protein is CSARAGTGGSYSPLHF. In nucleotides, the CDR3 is TGCAGTGCTAGAGCGGGGACAGGGGGCAGTTATTCACCCCTCCACTTT.

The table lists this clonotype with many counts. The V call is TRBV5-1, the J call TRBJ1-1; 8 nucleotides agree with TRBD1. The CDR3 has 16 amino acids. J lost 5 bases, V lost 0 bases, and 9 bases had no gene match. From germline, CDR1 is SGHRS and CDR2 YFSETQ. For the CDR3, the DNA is TGCGCCAGCAGCTTGGGGGTCCCGACAGGGGTGACTGAAGCTTTCTTT. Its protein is CASSLGVPTGVTEAFF.

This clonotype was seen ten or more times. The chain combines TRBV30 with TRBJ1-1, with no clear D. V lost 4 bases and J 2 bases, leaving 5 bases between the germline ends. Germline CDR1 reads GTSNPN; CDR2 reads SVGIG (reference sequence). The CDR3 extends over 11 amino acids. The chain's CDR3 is CAWTLNTEAFF. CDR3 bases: TGTGCCTGGACCCTTAACACTGAAGCTTTCTTT.

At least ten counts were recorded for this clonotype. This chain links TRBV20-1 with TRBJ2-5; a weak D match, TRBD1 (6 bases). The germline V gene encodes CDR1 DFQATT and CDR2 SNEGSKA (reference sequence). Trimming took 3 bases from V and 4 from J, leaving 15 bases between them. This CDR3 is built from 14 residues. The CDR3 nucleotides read TGCAGTGCTAGTGGCGACAGGTGGGGAGAGACCCAGTACTTC. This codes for CSASGDRWGETQYF.

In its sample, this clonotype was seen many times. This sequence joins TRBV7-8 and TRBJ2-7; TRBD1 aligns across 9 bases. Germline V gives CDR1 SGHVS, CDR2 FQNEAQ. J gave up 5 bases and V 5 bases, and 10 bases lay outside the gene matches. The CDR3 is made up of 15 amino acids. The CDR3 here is CASSPRQGVFHEQYF. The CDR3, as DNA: TGTGCCAGCAGCCCTAGACAGGGGGTATTCCACGAGCAGTACTTC.

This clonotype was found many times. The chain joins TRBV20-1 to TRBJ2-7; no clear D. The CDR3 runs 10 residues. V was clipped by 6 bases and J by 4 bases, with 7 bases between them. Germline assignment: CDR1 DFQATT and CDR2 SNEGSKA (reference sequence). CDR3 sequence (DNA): TGCAGTGCCTCCCCTTACGAGCAGTACTTC. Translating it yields CSASPYEQYF.